Sequencing of this T cell receptor (beta chain) was carried out in a study of PD-1 blockade in classical Hodgkin lymphoma. Whole-study findings and limits: It was reported that newly diagnosed patients had less baseline TCR diversity than healthy donors. The diversity seen at baseline in complete responders resembled that of newly diagnosed patients. Repertoire differences have undefined causes, possibly disease activity or prior therapy.

The CDR3 consists of 14 residues. V lost 2 bases and J 0 bases, leaving 8 bases between the germline ends. In germline, CDR1 is LNHDA, CDR2 SQIVND (reference sequence). Every single patient, without exception, relapsed after autologous stem cell transplantation, and brentuximab vedotin exposure varied. After PBMCs were thawed, their CD8+ T cells were isolated by magnetic negative selection. Patients' outcomes at their best amounted to complete response, partial response or progressive disease. In its sample, this clone was seen a few times. Its specificity is unknown. Assay: immunoSEQ multiplex PCR; the TCRdb copy retains only in-frame clones and omits some. The data contain 4,500 to 5,500 clones, around 80% of them singletons.

This receptor was obtained from a human donor with classical Hodgkin lymphoma. The sample was CD8+ T cells from blood, taken at baseline. This rearrangement joins TRBV19 to TRBJ2-7; no definite D call. CDR3 region: CASSIKVFSYEQYF. DNA for the CDR3: TGTGCCAGTAGTATAAAGGTGTTCTCCTACGAGCAGTACTTC.